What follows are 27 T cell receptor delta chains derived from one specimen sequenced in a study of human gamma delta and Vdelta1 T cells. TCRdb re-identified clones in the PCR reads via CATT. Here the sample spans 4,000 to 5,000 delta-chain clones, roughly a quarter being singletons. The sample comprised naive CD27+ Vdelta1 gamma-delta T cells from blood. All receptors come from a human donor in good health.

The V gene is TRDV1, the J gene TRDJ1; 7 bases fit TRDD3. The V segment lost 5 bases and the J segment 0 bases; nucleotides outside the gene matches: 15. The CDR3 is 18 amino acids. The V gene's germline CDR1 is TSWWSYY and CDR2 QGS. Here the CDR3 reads CALGPYLGGPPYTDKLIF. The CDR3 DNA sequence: TGTGCTCTTGGGCCCTACCTTGGGGGACCCCCCTACACCGATAAACTCATCTTT.

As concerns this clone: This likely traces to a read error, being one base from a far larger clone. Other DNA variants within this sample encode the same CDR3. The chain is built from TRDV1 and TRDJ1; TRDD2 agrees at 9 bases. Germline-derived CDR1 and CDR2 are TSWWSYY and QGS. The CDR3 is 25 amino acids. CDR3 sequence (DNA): TGTGCTCTTGGGGGCATCTCAGCCCTGGCCTTCCTACGTTTAGGGCCCCTGGATAACACCGATAAACTCATCTTC. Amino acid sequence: CALGGISALAFLRLGPLDNTDKLIF.

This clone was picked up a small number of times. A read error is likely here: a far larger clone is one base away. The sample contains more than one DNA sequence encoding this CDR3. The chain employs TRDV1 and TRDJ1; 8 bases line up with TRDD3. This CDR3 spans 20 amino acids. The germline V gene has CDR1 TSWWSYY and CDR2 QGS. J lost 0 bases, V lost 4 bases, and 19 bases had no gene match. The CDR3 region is CALGAPTLKYWGRYTDKLIF. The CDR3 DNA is TGTGCTCTTGGGGCCCCCACTCTCAAGTACTGGGGGCGGTACACCGATAAACTCATCTTT.

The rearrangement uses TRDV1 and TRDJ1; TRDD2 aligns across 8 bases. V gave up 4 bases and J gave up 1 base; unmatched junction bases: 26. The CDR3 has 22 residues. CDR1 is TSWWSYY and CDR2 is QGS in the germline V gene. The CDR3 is CALGAPYLPTKTGPHITDKLIF. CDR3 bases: TGTGCTCTTGGGGCCCCATATCTTCCTACGAAGACGGGTCCGCACATCACCGATAAACTCATCTTT.

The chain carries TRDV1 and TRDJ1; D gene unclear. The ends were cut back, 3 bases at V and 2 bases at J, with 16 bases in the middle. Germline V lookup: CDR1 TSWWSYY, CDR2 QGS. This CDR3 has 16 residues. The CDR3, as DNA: TGTGCTCTTGGGGACCGCAGCAGCGGGGCGACCGATAAACTCATCTTT. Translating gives CALGDRSSGATDKLIF.

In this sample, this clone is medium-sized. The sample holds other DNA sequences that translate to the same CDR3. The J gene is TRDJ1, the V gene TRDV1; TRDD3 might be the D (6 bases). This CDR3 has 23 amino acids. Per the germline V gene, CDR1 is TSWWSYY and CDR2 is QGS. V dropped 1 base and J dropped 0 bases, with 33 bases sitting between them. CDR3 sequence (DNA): TGTGCTCTTGGGGAACCGGGTCCTGCGAAGGTGGGGGGGACTTCATGGTACACCGATAAACTCATCTTT. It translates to CALGEPGPAKVGGTSWYTDKLIF.

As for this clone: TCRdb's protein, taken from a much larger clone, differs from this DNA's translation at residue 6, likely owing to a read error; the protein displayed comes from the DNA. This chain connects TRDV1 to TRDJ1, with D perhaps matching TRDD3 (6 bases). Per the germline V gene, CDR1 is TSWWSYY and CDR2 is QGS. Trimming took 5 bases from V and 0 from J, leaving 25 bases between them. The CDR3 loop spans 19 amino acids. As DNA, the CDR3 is TGTGCTCTTGGGAAAAACGTCTTCTTACTGGGCGGCTACACCGATAAACTCATCTTT. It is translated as CALGKNVFLLGGYTDKLIF.

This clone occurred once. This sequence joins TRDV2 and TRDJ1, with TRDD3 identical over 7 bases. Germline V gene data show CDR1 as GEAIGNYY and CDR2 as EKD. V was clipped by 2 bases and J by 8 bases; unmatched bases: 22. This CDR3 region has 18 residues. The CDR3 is CACDKGVAGGSWGGKLIF. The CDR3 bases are TGTGCCTGTGACAAAGGAGTCGCCGGGGGATCCTGGGGGGGGAAACTCATCTTT.

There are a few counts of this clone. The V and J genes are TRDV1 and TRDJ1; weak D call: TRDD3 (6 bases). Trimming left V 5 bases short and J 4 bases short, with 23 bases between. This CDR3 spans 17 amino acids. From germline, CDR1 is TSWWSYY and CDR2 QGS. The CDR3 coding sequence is TGTGCTCTTGGGTTTCCCGTTGGGGGCCCCTGGGACGATAAACTCATCTTT. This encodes CALGFPVGGPWDDKLIF.

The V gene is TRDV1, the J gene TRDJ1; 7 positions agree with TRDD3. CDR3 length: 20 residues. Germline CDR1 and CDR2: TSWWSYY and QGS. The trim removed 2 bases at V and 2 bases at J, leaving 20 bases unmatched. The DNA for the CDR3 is TGTGCTCTTGGGGAAGGCCGAGTGGAGTCCCATGGGGGAACAACCGATAAACTCATCTTT. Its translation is CALGEGRVESHGGTTDKLIF.

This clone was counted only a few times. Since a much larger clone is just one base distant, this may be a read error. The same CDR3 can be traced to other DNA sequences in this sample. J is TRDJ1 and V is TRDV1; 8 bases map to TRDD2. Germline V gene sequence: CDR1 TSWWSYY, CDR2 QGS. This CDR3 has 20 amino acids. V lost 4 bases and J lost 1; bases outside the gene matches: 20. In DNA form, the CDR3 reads TGTGCTCTTGGGGGCCGCTTCCTACCAAGGTGGGGGGCCCCCACCGATAAACTCATCTTT. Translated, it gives CALGGRFLPRWGAPTDKLIF.

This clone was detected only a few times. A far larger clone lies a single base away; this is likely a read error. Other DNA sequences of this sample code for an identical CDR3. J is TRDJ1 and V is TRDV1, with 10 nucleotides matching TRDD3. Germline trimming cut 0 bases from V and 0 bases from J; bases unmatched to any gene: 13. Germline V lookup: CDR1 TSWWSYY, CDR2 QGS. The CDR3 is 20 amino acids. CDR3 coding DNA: TGTGCTCTTGGGGAACTACACCCAACTGGGGGATCCTCATACACCGATAAACTCATCTTT. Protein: CALGELHPTGGSSYTDKLIF.

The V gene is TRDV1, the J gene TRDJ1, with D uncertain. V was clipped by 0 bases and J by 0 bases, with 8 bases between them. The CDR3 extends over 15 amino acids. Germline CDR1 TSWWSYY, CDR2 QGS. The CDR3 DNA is TGTGCTCTTGGGGAACTAGATCCTTACACCGATAAACTCATCTTT. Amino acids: CALGELDPYTDKLIF.

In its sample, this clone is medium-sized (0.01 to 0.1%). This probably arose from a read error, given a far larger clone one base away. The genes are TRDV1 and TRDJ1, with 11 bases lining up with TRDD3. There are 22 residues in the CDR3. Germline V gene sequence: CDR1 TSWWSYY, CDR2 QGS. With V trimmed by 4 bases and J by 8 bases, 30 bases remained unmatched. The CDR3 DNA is TGTGCTCTTGGGGGACCCTACGTATGGGGGATACGCGGTTGGCAAAACAACAACAAACTCATCTTT. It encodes CALGGPYVWGIRGWQNNNKLIF.

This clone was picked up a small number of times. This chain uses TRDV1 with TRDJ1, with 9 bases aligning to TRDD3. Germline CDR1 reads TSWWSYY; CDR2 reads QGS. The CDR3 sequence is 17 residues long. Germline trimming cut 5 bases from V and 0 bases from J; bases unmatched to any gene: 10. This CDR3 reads CALGNRTGGAYTDKLIF. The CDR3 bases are TGTGCTCTTGGGAACCGGACTGGGGGAGCGTACACCGATAAACTCATCTTT.

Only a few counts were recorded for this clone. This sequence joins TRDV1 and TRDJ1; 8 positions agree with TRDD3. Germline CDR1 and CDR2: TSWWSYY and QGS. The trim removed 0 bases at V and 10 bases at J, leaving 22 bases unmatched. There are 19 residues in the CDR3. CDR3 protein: CALGELRRPIWLGERSLIF. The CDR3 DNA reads TGTGCTCTTGGGGAACTCAGGCGTCCTATCTGGCTGGGGGAGAGGTCACTCATCTTT.

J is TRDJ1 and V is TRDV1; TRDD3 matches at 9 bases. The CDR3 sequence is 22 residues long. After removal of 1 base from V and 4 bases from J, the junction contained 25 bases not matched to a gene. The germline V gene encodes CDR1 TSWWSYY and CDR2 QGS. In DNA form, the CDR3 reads TGTGCTCTTGGGGAACAGCTTCCTTTTTTCTGGGGGATTCTTCAGTCGGACGATAAACTCATCTTT. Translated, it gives CALGEQLPFFWGILQSDDKLIF.

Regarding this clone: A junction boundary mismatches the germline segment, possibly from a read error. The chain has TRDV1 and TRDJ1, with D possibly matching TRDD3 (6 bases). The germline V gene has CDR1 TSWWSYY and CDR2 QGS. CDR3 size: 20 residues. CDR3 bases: TGTGCTCTTGGGAAACTGGGAGGGCGGCAGAGGGTACTACGATTCGATAAACTCATCTTT. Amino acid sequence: CALGKLGGRQRVLRFDKLIF.

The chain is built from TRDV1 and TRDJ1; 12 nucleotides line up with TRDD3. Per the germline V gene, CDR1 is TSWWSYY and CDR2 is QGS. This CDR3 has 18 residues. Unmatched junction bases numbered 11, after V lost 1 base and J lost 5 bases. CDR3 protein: CALGERHAVLGDTDKLIF. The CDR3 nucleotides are TGTGCTCTTGGGGAACGTCATGCTGTACTGGGGGATACAGATAAACTCATCTTT.

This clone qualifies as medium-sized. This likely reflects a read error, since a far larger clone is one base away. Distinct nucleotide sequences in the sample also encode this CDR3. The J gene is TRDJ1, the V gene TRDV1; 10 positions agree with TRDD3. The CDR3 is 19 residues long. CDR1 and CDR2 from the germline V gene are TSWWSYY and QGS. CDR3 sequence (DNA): TGCGCTCTGGACCTCCCTTCCCTATCCTTACTGGGGGATACCGATAAACTCATCTTT. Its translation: CALDLPSLSLLGDTDKLIF.

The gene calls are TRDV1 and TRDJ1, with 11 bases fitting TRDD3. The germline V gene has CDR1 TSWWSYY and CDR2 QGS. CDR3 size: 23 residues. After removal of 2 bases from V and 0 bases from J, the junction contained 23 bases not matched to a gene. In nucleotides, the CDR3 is TGTGCTCTTGGGGAAATCTCTCCCTACCCGTTACTGGGGGATAAATATTACACCGATAAACTCATCTTT. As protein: CALGEISPYPLLGDKYYTDKLIF.

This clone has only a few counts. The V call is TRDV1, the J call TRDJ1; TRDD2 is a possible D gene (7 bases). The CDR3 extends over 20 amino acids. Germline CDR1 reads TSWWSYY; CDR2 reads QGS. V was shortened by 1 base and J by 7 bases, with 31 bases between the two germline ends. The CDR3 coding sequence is TGTGCTCTTGGGGAACCCAAATTCCTACGAGGGCGAAGTGGGGATGTTAAACTCATCTTT. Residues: CALGEPKFLRGRSGDVKLIF.

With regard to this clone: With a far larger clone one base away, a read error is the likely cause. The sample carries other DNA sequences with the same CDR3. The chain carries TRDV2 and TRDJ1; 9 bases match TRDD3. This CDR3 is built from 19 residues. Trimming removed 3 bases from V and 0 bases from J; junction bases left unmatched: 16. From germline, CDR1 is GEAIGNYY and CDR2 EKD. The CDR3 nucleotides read TGTGCCTGTGACCTAGAACTGGGGGACACGTTGGCCGACACCGATAAACTCATCTTT. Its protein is CACDLELGDTLADTDKLIF.

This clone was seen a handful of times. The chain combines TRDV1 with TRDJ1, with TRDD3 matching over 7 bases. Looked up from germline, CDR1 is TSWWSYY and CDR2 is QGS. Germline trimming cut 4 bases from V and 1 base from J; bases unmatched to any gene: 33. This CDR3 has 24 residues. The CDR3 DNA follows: TGTGCTCTTGGGGCCTCCATAACCTCACCCCCGTACTGGGGTGGTAAGGGCTTCACCGATAAACTCATCTTT. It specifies CALGASITSPPYWGGKGFTDKLIF.

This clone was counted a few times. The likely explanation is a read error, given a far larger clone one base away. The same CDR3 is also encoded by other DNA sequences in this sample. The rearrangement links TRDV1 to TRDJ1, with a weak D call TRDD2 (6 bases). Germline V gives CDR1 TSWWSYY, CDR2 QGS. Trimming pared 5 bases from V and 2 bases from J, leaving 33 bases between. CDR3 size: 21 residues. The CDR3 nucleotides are TGTGCTCTTGGGCCCTCCAAATGTGCCTTCCCTCTTCTGGGAGATACCGATAAACTCATCTTT. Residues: CALGPSKCAFPLLGDTDKLIF.

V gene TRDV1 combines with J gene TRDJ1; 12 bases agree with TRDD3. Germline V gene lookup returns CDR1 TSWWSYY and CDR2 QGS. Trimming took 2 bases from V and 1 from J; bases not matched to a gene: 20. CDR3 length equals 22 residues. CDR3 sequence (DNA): TGTGCTCTTGGGGAAGGGTCCTACGGGTTGAGTACTGGGGGATACCCCACCGATAAACTCATCTTT. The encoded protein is CALGEGSYGLSTGGYPTDKLIF.

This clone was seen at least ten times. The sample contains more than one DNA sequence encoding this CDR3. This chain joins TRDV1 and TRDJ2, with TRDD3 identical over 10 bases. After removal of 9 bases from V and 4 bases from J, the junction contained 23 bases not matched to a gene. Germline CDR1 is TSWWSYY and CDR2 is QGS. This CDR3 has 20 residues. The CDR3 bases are TGTGCTCTCCGGGGGACTTCCTCTTACTGGGGGATGTGGGGGACAGCACAACTCTTCTTT. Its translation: CALRGTSSYWGMWGTAQLFF.